The entry below describes one T cell receptor (beta chain). The target antigen is unknown. The data were taken from a study of shared clonotypes between healthy human individuals. Regarding the study as a whole: When compared with the clonotypes that were shared by all four sorted-subset donors, the non-shared clonotypes turned out to have lower generation probabilities. Rarefaction showed that sequencing of sorted subsets was incomplete (despite large depth).

Libraries were prepared by immunoSEQ multiplex PCR; TCRdb keeps only in-frame clonotypes and omits some of them. The table includes about 2 million clones, roughly 96% detected once. Sequenced material: naive CD4+ T cells sorted from blood. Subset given: CD45RA+ positively selected. The sequence came from a man in his late teens or twenties in good health.

The CDR3 reads CASSIGDSPLHF. DNA of the CDR3: TGTGCCAGCAGCATAGGAGATTCACCCCTCCACTTT. The chain combines TRBV21-1 with TRBJ1-6. TRBV21-1 is designated a pseudogene. This CDR3 contains 12 residues.